This TCR beta chain was identified during a study of T cells in pancreatic ductal adenocarcinoma. Findings and caveats of the study: Tumor samples had fewer productive templates and roughly 7.3-fold fewer unique clonotypes than blood.

The V end lost 0 bases, the J end lost 6 bases, and 13 bases lay between the germline ends. Germline V CDR1 and CDR2: SGHRS, YFSETQ. The CDR3 covers 14 residues. The selected patients with pancreatic ductal adenocarcinoma had surgery but no neoadjuvant therapy. Profiling relied on immunoSEQ multiplex PCR, and the TCRdb table lists in-frame clones only, not all of them. The repertoire includes about 98,000 clones, roughly 95% of them detected once, and less than 4% sits in the top ten. Of note for this clone: The antigen remains unidentified.

Sequenced sample: PBMCs. The chain combines TRBV5-1 with TRBJ2-7; D is unclear. This TCR came from a human donor with pancreatic ductal adenocarcinoma. The CDR3 loop is CASSLGPGFGEQYF. CDR3 DNA sequence: TGCGCCAGCAGCTTGGGGCCCGGGTTCGGCGAGCAGTACTTC.